This is a list of T cell receptor beta chains from one sample in a study of blood T cell repertoires in COVID-19. Using immunoSEQ multiplex PCR, the repertoire was profiled, and TCRdb retains in-frame clones only, with some absent. Of approximately 300,000 clones in the sample, about 89% were seen once. Sample: peripheral blood. All receptors derive from a man younger than 35 who had recovered from COVID-19. Both conserved end residues are trimmed from each CDR3. The size of a clone is reported for some rows only, either as once, few or many, or as a class for expanded clones.

clone_size: NA; v_call: TRBV12-3/TRBV12-4; cdr3_aa: ASTQSGYGYT
clone_size: NA; v_call: TRBV27; cdr3_aa: ASSQNPVTQY
clone_size: once; v_call: TRBV18; cdr3_aa: ASSPPGLAVSYEQY
clone_size: NA; v_call: TRBV6-5; cdr3_aa: ASSTSNTEAF
clone_size: NA; v_call: TRBV5-6; cdr3_aa: ASSLIGSYNEQF
clone_size: NA; v_call: TRBV6-5; cdr3_aa: ASSYSNSGTVYGYT
clone_size: NA; v_call: TRBV3-1/TRBV3-2; cdr3_aa: ASSQAGTGGREKLF
clone_size: NA; v_call: TRBV4-3; cdr3_aa: ASSQGGTGWYNYGYT
clone_size: NA; v_call: TRBV6-6; cdr3_aa: ASSPGYEAF
clone_size: NA; v_call: TRBV27; cdr3_aa: ASSLTTSYEQY
clone_size: NA; v_call: TRBV6-1; cdr3_aa: ASSELGDSQPQH
clone_size: NA; v_call: TRBV10-3; cdr3_aa: AISESRTGTSGGKDTQY
clone_size: NA; v_call: TRBV5-4; cdr3_aa: ASSIGGGEYGYT
clone_size: NA; v_call: TRBV7-6; cdr3_aa: ASSLYMNTEAF
clone_size: NA; v_call: TRBV13; cdr3_aa: ASSAGTVNEKLF
clone_size: NA; v_call: TRBV5-4; cdr3_aa: ASSTGGVYEQY
clone_size: NA; v_call: TRBV2; cdr3_aa: ASSDLREAQY
clone_size: NA; v_call: TRBV15; cdr3_aa: ATSRLAGSQETQY
clone_size: NA; v_call: TRBV5-1; cdr3_aa: ASSSLAEGTYNEQF
clone_size: NA; v_call: TRBV7-9; cdr3_aa: ASSPSEDRMARSYNEQF
clone_size: NA; v_call: TRBV7-9; cdr3_aa: ASSPSYGYT